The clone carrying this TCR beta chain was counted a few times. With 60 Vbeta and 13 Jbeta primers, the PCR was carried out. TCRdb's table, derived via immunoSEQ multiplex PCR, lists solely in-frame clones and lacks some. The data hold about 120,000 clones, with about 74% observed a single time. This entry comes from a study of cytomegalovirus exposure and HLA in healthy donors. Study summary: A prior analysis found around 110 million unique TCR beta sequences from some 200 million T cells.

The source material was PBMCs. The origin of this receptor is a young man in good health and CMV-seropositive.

The CDR3 coding sequence is TGTGCCATCAGTGGTCGACAGGAACCCCCGTTGGACGAGCAGTACTTC. This encodes CAISGRQEPPLDEQYF. This chain links TRBV10-3 with TRBJ2-7; maybe TRBD1 (6 bases). There are 16 residues in the CDR3. Trimming removed 4 bases at V and 5 bases at J, with 21 bases between. The V gene's germline CDR1 is ENHRY and CDR2 SYGVKD.